This T cell receptor (beta chain) was documented in a study of cytomegalovirus exposure and HLA in healthy donors. Broader study findings: Rare sequences made up most TCRs, while some public TCRs were found in many donors.

This CDR3 is 13 amino acids long. With 2 bases removed from V and 4 bases from J, the gap between germline ends came to 6 bases. Germline V gene sequence: CDR1 SGHTA, CDR2 FQGNSA. Clones were read by immunoSEQ multiplex PCR, and TCRdb kept only the in-frame ones, dropping some. The profile covers approximately 150,000 clones, with approximately 86% appearing a single time and approximately 2.5% taken by the ten largest. Details on this clone: Its antigen is still unknown.

The V call is TRBV7-2, the J call TRBJ1-5; D not certain. The sequenced sample was PBMCs. The TCR sequence derives from a man aged 18 to 30 in good health and CMV-seropositive. CDR3 residues: CASSLKANQPQHF. CDR3 nucleotides: TGTGCCAGCAGCTTAAAAGCTAATCAGCCCCAGCATTTT.